This T cell receptor (beta chain) was identified during a study of CD8+CD57+ T cells in acquired aplastic anemia (dated by TCRdb to the late 2010s). Broadly, across the study: DNA extracted from sorted CD4+ and CD8+ cells had a mean of roughly 3.4 ug, with a range of roughly 0.17 to 30 ug. CD8+CD57+ expansion was defined as a frequency above the mean frequency observed in healthy subjects. Broader findings and caveats from the paper: Between patients and healthy controls, no significant difference in CD8+ Simpson's diversity was found (P=0.060). Roughly 29 CD8+ CDR3 sequences were found to be shared between patients and controls, but these sequences appeared to be highly expressed in patients and within the immunodominant clones of the patients.

Profiling of TCR beta VDJ combinations and CDR3 sequences used genomic DNA as the template. An Illumina HiSeq 2000 was used for TCR repertoire sequencing. Processing in the source paper ran as follows. TRBV/TRBJ rearrangement plots, CDR3 size and DJ length profiles, and Simpson's diversity index were used to evaluate the repertoires. The most abundant DNA sequence in the deep sequencing data was defined as the immunodominant clone. CDR3 amino acid sequences were screened for sharing across subjects and were compared with published repertoires and the VDJdb database. The public reads were run again by TCRdb, first through fastp at Q25 and then through MiXCR, and only productive beta chains were kept. Duplicate CDR3 protein sequences are folded into a single record with the most common DNA and genes. The V and J calls and clone size are TCRdb's, not the authors'. The sample profile shows 160,000 or so distinct CDR3 sequences; roughly 45% of them were found once. The ten largest clones add up to 3% to 4% of the sample.

The CDR3 runs 15 amino acids, cysteine and phenylalanine included. The retained sequence is limited to the CDR3, 45 bases, with the frame set at the first base. Germline trimming amounts to 4 bases on V and 5 bases on J, with 10 as the count of junction bases outside the gene matches. CDR1 and CDR2, looked up from the germline V gene, are MNHEY and SVGEGT. In this sample, this clonotype turned up many times. Its recognized antigen is unknown. One base away there is no much larger clone; base qualities are not given. Flow cytometry had shown CD8+CD57+ cell expansion in the patients selected for sequencing. Severe acquired aplastic anemia was diagnosed in all patients according to International Study of Aplastic Anemia and Agranulocytosis and Camitta criteria. Patients had received no therapy at the time of blood sampling. The study deep-sequenced TCR repertoires of sorted CD4+ and CD8+ blood T cells from severe aplastic anemia patients and healthy subjects. Patients were enrolled under clinicaltrials.gov protocols 00001620, 01623167, 00001397, 00071045, 00081523 and 00961064 in the USA. Ficoll-Paque density gradient centrifugation was used to isolate peripheral blood mononuclear cells. Before DNA was extracted, CD4+ and CD8+ T cells were sorted using either FACS or magnetic beads.

The chain is assembled from TRBV6-2 or TRBV6-3 and TRBJ1-1; 7 of the junction bases match TRBD1. The receptor was derived from a human donor with aplastic anemia. Sequenced material: sorted CD4+, CD8+, or CD8+CD57+ T cells (not recorded which) from PBMCs. Here is the DNA: TGTGCCAGCAGTTTCCCAGGGGGGATGAGGACTGAAGCTTTCTTT. Translated, this gives CASSFPGGMRTEAFF.